This T cell receptor (beta chain) was recovered during a study of blood T cell repertoires in COVID-19. The overall study: Acute and convalescent COVID-19 samples came from the United States, Italy and Spain.

Profiling relied on immunoSEQ multiplex PCR, and the TCRdb table lists in-frame clones only, not all of them. The sample lists under 150,000 clones, about 86% occurring once. The TCR was taken from a woman in her forties with acute or convalescent COVID-19. Sequenced input: peripheral blood.

The CDR3 is CASSSGTAWGYTF. The CDR3 DNA is TGTGCCAGCAGCTCCGGGACAGCCTGGGGCTACACCTTC. The chain couples TRBV11-2 to TRBJ1-2, with TRBD1 identical over 7 bases. The trim removed 4 bases at V and 8 bases at J, leaving 7 bases unmatched. CDR1 is SGHAT and CDR2 is FQNNGV in the germline V gene. The CDR3 covers 13 residues.